These T cell receptor beta chains were read from a single sample in a study of blood T cells in healthy people across ages. TCRdb used MiXCR to reprocess the 5' RACE reads, holding one entry per CDR3 protein. Among 1.5 million to 2 million distinct CDR3 sequences, around 40% were seen once, and the ten largest hold 23%. The specimen sequenced was blood. The receptors shown here come from a human donor in good health. Each CDR3 is given with its conserved first and last residue. A D gene is named only where the DNA matches it firmly. Rows give clone size only sometimes, using once, few, many, or a class for an expanded clone.

clone_size	d_call	j_call	v_call	cdr3_nt	cdr3_aa
.	.	TRBJ2-1	TRBV20-1	TGCAGTGCTAGAGATCTCCTGAACTCCTACAATGAGCAGTTCTTC	CSARDLLNSYNEQFF
.	.	TRBJ1-1	TRBV20-1	TGCAGTGCTCCCGGGTTAGGGGACACCGAAGCTTTCTTT	CSAPGLGDTEAFF
.	.	TRBJ2-5	TRBV7-9	TGTGCCAGCAGCTGGGCGCAGGGATCAGAGACCCAGTACTTC	CASSWAQGSETQYF
few	.	TRBJ1-2	TRBV29-1	TGCAGCGTTGAGTGGAGGGGTCTTGGCGGCTACACCTTC	CSVEWRGLGGYTF
few	.	TRBJ1-2	TRBV5-1	TGCGCCAGCAGCACCCCGGGACGAACGTTTGGCTACACCTTC	CASSTPGRTFGYTF
.	.	TRBJ1-2	TRBV5-1	TGCGCCAGCAGCCTCGGACAGATAGAATTAGATGGCTACACCTTC	CASSLGQIELDGYTF
few	.	TRBJ1-2	TRBV4-2	TGTGCCAGCAGCCAAGATAATCGGCGAGATAACTATGGCTACACCTTC	CASSQDNRRDNYGYTF
.	TRBD2	TRBJ2-3	TRBV12-3/TRBV12-4	TGTGCCAGCAGACCGGGACTAGCGGGGGGGGTTGGCACAGATACGCAGTATTTT	CASRPGLAGGVGTDTQYF
few	.	TRBJ2-3	TRBV4-1	TGCGCCAGCAGCCAAGTTCTCACAGCCCGGTGGTATACGCAGTATTTT	CASSQVLTARWYTQYF
.	TRBD1	TRBJ1-2	TRBV13	TGTGCCAGCAGGAAGGCCGGGACAGGGGTCGGCTACACCTTC	CASRKAGTGVGYTF
.	.	TRBJ2-3	TRBV9	TGTGCCAGCAGCGTAGCGGGGAGGATAGGGGGTACGCAGTATTTT	CASSVAGRIGGTQYF
.	.	TRBJ2-1	TRBV7-3	TGTGCCAGCAGCTTACCGCCGCACAATGAGCAGTTCTTC	CASSLPPHNEQFF
.	.	TRBJ2-3	TRBV4-3	TGCGCCAGCAGCCAAGGCCTTACGGGGGGCCGTGTTGGCGCTGATACGCAGTATTTT	CASSQGLTGGRVGADTQYF
.	TRBD1	TRBJ1-1	TRBV5-6	TGTGCCAGCAGCTACTCCCCGACAGGGGAAGCTTTCTTT	CASSYSPTGEAFF
once	.	TRBJ1-1	TRBV5-4	TGTGCCAGCAGCCTTCAGTCGGGGGACACTGAAGCTTTCTTT	CASSLQSGDTEAFF
few	.	TRBJ2-3	TRBV7-2	TGTGCCAGCAGCTTCTTACCTAGCGGCACAGATACGCAGTATTTT	CASSFLPSGTDTQYF
.	.	TRBJ2-5	TRBV3-1	TGTGCCAGCAGCCAACGCCGGACTGGCGACGAGACCCAGTACTTC	CASSQRRTGDETQYF
.	.	TRBJ2-5	TRBV29-1	TGCAGCGTCGGGGTAGGGGGTAGGGAGACCCAGTACTTC	CSVGVGGRETQYF
few	TRBD1	TRBJ2-5	TRBV18	TGTGCCAGCTCAGCAACCCGGACAGGGATAGAGACCCAGTACTTC	CASSATRTGIETQYF
.	.	TRBJ2-5	TRBV7-9	TGTGCCAGCAGGGGCGGGGTAGAGACCCAGTACTTC	CASRGGVETQYF
few	.	TRBJ2-1	TRBV20-1	TGCAGTGCCATCCGGGGGACAACCTCCTACAATGAGCAGTTCTTC	CSAIRGTTSYNEQFF
.	TRBD1	TRBJ1-1	TRBV5-1	TGCGCCAGCAGCTACAGGGGTGGGGGATCTGAAGCTTTCTTT	CASSYRGGGSEAFF
few	.	TRBJ2-1	TRBV7-3	TGTGCCAGCAGCTTATCCGCTAACTCCTACAATGAGCAGTTCTTC	CASSLSANSYNEQFF
.	.	TRBJ1-1	TRBV7-6	TGTGCCAGCAGCTTACTTACAGGGCGGAACACTGAAGCTTTCTTT	CASSLLTGRNTEAFF
.	.	TRBJ1-5	TRBV4-2	TGTGCCAGCAGCCAAGATCCGGCAGTGGAGAGTTATAGCAATCAGCCCCAGCATTTT	CASSQDPAVESYSNQPQHF
.	.	TRBJ1-1	TRBV4-2	TGTGCCAGCAGCCAAGAGTGGACAGTGAACACTGAAGCTTTCTTT	CASSQEWTVNTEAFF
few	.	TRBJ2-1	TRBV12-3/TRBV12-4	TGTGCCAGCAGTTTAAACAGACACAATGAGCAGTTCTTC	CASSLNRHNEQFF
.	.	TRBJ1-1	TRBV12-3/TRBV12-4	TGTGCCAGCAGTTTTCCCAGGGCGCCAGGAACTGAAGCTTTCTTT	CASSFPRAPGTEAFF
.	.	TRBJ2-7	TRBV7-2	TGTGCCAGCAGCCACCGTGGAGGGGGGGCGTTGATCTACGAGCAGTACTTC	CASSHRGGGALIYEQYF
.	.	TRBJ1-1	TRBV28	TGTGCCAGCAGTACGATGGAGGGGACTGAAGCTTTCTTT	CASSTMEGTEAFF
few	.	TRBJ1-1	TRBV29-1	TGCAGCGTGGGGACATTTACAGGGAACACTGAAGCTTTCTTT	CSVGTFTGNTEAFF
few	.	TRBJ1-6	TRBV7-9	TGTGCCAGCAGCTTCGGCAGGAGTAATTCACCCCTCCACTTT	CASSFGRSNSPLHF
.	.	TRBJ2-6	TRBV5-6	TGTGCCAACAGGCGGCGGGTCTCTGGGGCCAACGTCCTGACTTTC	CANRRRVSGANVLTF
once	TRBD2	TRBJ2-1	TRBV2	TGTGCCAGCAGTCTGAATAGCGGGGGAGACTACAATGAGCAGTTCTTC	CASSLNSGGDYNEQFF
.	TRBD1	TRBJ2-7	TRBV29-1	TGCAGCGTTGTTAGGGACAGGTCGACCTACGAGCAGTACTTC	CSVVRDRSTYEQYF
.	.	TRBJ1-1	TRBV7-9	TGTGCCAGCAGCGGAGAAAGGGGGAAGGTAGTTATTGGCGCTGAAGCTTTCTTT	CASSGERGKVVIGAEAFF
.	.	TRBJ2-2	TRBV7-2	TGTGCCAGCAGCCTCGATAGCACAACAGGGACCGGGGAGCTGTTTTTT	CASSLDSTTGTGELFF
.	.	TRBJ1-1	TRBV28	TGTGCCAGCAGTTCCCAGGTCTTGTCCGTAACCTTTAATTGGAACACTGAAGCTTTCTTT	CASSSQVLSVTFNWNTEAFF
.	TRBD1	TRBJ2-6	TRBV9	TGTGCCAGCAGCCACCCGGGACAGGGGATAAACTCTGGGGCCAACGTCCTGACTTTC	CASSHPGQGINSGANVLTF
.	.	TRBJ2-3	TRBV29-1	TGCAGCGTTGGAAGACGGGATACGCAGTATTTT	CSVGRRDTQYF
.	.	TRBJ2-7	TRBV29-1	TGCAGCGTTCAGGGGTTCAACGAGCAGTACTTC	CSVQGFNEQYF
.	.	TRBJ2-1	TRBV10-3	TGTGCCATCAGCGGGATCGAGGGTAAGGAGTTCTTC	CAISGIEGKEFF
few	.	TRBJ1-4	TRBV5-5	TGTGCCAGCAGCTTGGACAGGTTCGGCTCTCCCACATTTAATGAAAAACTGTTTTTT	CASSLDRFGSPTFNEKLFF
.	.	TRBJ1-1	TRBV12-3/TRBV12-4	TGTGCCGGCAGTCACCCCAGGGAGAGGGGGACTGAAGCTTTCTTT	CAGSHPRERGTEAFF
few	.	TRBJ2-5	TRBV10-3	TGTGCCATCAGTGTAGGGGACGAAGAGACCCAGTACTTC	CAISVGDEETQYF
.	.	TRBJ1-2	TRBV28	TGTGCCAGCAGTTTTGATGCCTATGGCTACACCTTC	CASSFDAYGYTF
.	.	TRBJ2-1	TRBV2	TGTGCCAGCAGATCTAGCGTAAGCTCCTACAATGAGCAGTTCTTC	CASRSSVSSYNEQFF
.	TRBD1	TRBJ2-5	TRBV20-1	TGCAGTACGGAGGGACAGGGAGGGGAGACCCAGTACTTC	CSTEGQGGETQYF
many	.	TRBJ2-1	TRBV24-1	TGTGCCACCAGTGCATCCGCTCGGAGCTCCTACAATGAGCAGTTCTTC	CATSASARSSYNEQFF
.	TRBD2	TRBJ2-1	TRBV20-1	TGCAGTGCTAGTGAGGGGCGGGGGGGGCACTCCTACAATGAGCAGTTCTTC	CSASEGRGGHSYNEQFF
.	TRBD1	TRBJ2-3	TRBV4-3	TGCGCCAGCAGCCACTACACAGGGGTCCCAGATACGCAGTATTTT	CASSHYTGVPDTQYF
once	TRBD1	TRBJ1-2	TRBV20-1	TGCAGTGCTAGCGTCAGCAGGACAGGGGGCAATGGCTACACCTTC	CSASVSRTGGNGYTF
.	.	TRBJ1-2	TRBV20-1	TGCAGTGCTAGTCGGCAGGACGGTGCTAACTATGGCTACACCTTC	CSASRQDGANYGYTF
.	TRBD1	TRBJ1-5	TRBV6-1	TGTGCCAGCAGTGAAGCGCTTCAGGGGGCGTTGAATCAGCCCCAGCATTTT	CASSEALQGALNQPQHF
.	TRBD2	TRBJ2-5	TRBV28	TGTGCCAGCAACTCGGGGGGAGAGACCCAGTACTTC	CASNSGGETQYF
.	TRBD1	TRBJ2-7	TRBV20-1	TGCAGTGCTGGAGACTGGCAGGGGGCGGGGGAGCAGTACTTC	CSAGDWQGAGEQYF
many	.	TRBJ2-7	TRBV28	TGTGCCAGCAGCCAACCCGACAGGCCCTACGAGCAGTACTTC	CASSQPDRPYEQYF
.	.	TRBJ2-5	TRBV6-1	TGTGCCACAGCCGGGACATTACAAGAGACCCAGTACTTC	CATAGTLQETQYF
few	.	TRBJ2-5	TRBV11-1	TGTGCCAGCAGCTTGGAAGTGGCGCAAGAGTCCCAGTACTTC	CASSLEVAQESQYF